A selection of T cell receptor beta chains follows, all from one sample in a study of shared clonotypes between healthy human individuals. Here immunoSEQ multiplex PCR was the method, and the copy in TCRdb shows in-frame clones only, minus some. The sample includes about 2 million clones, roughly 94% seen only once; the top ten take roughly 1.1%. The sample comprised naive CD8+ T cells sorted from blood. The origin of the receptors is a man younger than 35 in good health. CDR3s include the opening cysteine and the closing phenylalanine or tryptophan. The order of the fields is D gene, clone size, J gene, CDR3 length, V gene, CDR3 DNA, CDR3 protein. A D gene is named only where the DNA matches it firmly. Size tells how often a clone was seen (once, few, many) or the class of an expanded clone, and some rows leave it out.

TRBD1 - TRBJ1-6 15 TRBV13 TGTGCCAGCAGCGCGGGGGGACAGGGTATTTCACCCCTCCACTTT CASSAGGQGISPLHF
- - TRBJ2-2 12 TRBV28 TGTGCCAGCAGTTTCGGGGTGGGGGAGCTGTTTTTT CASSFGVGELFF
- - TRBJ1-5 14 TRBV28 TGTGCCAGCAGTTTTTTGGGGTTGGGGCAGCCCCAGCATTTT CASSFLGLGQPQHF
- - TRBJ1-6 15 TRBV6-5 TGTGCCAGCAGTCCCCTCCGAGAGGGAAATTCACCCCTCCACTTT CASSPLREGNSPLHF
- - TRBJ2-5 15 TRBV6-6 TGTGCCAGCAGTTACCAACCAGGGAAGGGAGAGACCCAGTACTTC CASSYQPGKGETQYF
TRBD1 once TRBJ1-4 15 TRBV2 TGTGCCAGCAGTGAAGGACAGGGGGGTAATGAAAAACTGTTTTTT CASSEGQGGNEKLFF
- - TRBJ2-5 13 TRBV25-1 TGTGCCAGCAGTGATCGTTACCAAGAGACCCAGTACTTC CASSDRYQETQYF
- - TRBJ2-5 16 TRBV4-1 TGCGCCAGCAGCCCCGGGAACGCACTGAGGCAAGAGACCCAGTACTTC CASSPGNALRQETQYF
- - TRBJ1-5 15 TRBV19 TGTGCCAGTAGTATAGACGGGGATGGCAATCAGCCCCAGCATTTT CASSIDGDGNQPQHF
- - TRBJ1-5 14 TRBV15 TGTGCCACCAGGAGCCGGGACAGCAATCAGCCCCAGCATTTT CATRSRDSNQPQHF
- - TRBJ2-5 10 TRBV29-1 TGCAGCGTTGAACTTGAGACCCAGTACTTC CSVELETQYF
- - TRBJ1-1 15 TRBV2 TGTGCCAGCAGTGATGACAGGATCACGAACACTGAAGCTTTCTTT CASSDDRITNTEAFF
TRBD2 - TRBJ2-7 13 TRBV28 TGTGCCAGCCGGGCGGGGGTCCCCCTCGAGCAGTACTTC CASRAGVPLEQYF
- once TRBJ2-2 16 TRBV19 TGTGCCAGTAGTATAAGTGGTGACATCTACACCGGGGAGCTGTTTTTT CASSISGDIYTGELFF
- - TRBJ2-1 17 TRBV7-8 TGTGCCAGCAATATTTACCCCAGGGGAGGAACCTACAATGAGCAGTTCTTC CASNIYPRGGTYNEQFF
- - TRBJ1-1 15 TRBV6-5 TGTGCCAGCAGTTCCGTTGAGGGGTGGAACACTGAAGCTTTCTTT CASSSVEGWNTEAFF
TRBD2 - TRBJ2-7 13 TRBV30 TGTGCCTGGATGGGCGGGAGCAATTACGAGCAGTACTTC CAWMGGSNYEQYF
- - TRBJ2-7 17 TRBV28 TGTGCCAGCAGTTCTACGACGCACCCAGCCCCATCCTACGAGCAGTACTTC CASSSTTHPAPSYEQYF
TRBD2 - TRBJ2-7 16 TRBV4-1 TGCGCCAGCAGCCAAGTAGCAGCGGGAGGGCCGGGGGAGCAGTACTTC CASSQVAAGGPGEQYF
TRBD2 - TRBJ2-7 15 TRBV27 TGTGCCAGCAGTTTATCTGCGGGGGGATCCTACGAGCAGTACTTC CASSLSAGGSYEQYF
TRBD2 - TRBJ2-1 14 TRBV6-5 TGTGCCAGTGCTTCCGGGACTACCTCCAATGAGCAGTTCTTC CASASGTTSNEQFF
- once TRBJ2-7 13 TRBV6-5 TGTGCCAGCAGTTATGCAACGGGGAGCGAGCAGTACTTC CASSYATGSEQYF
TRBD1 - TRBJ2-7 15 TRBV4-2 TGTGCCAGCAGCCCGGGGGGACAGGGGACCTACGAGCAGTACTTC CASSPGGQGTYEQYF
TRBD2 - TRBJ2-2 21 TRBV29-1 TGCAGCGTTTACCATAGCCCTCTAGGGACTAGCGGGGCCTCGGGGCTGGGGGAGCTGTTTTTT CSVYHSPLGTSGASGLGELFF
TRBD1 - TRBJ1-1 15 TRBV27 TGTGCCAGCAGTTTATGGGGACAGGGGACAACCGAAGCTTTCTTT CASSLWGQGTTEAFF
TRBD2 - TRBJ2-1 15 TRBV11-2 TGTGCCAGCAGCCTGTGGACTAGCGAATACAATGAGCAGTTCTTC CASSLWTSEYNEQFF
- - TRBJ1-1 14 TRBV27 TGTGCCAGCAGTTTAGGACGGTCCGGGGCTGAAGCTTTCTTT CASSLGRSGAEAFF
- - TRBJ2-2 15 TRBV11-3 TGTGCCAGCAGCAAAAATCCAGGGTTGACCGGGGAGCTGTTTTTT CASSKNPGLTGELFF
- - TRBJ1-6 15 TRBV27 TGTGCCAGCAGTTTTGAGGGGAACCTAGGATCACCCCTCCACTTT CASSFEGNLGSPLHF
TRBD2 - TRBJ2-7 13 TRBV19 TGTGCGTCGGGAGCGGGGGTATCCTACGAGCAGTACTTC CASGAGVSYEQYF
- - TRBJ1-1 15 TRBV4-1 TGCGCCAGCAGCCACCGTGGTGGGTTAAACACTGAAGCTTTCTTT CASSHRGGLNTEAFF
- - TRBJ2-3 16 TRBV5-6 TGTGCCAGCAGCTTGAGATTACCCACTTTCACAGATACGCAGTATTTT CASSLRLPTFTDTQYF
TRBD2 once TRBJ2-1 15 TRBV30 TGTGCCTGGGCCGAAGGGACTAGCGGAAACAATGAGCAGTTCTTC CAWAEGTSGNNEQFF
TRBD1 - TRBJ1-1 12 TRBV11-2 TGTGCCAGCAGCTCTACCGGGACAGCAGCTTTCTTT CASSSTGTAAFF
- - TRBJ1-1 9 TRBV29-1 TGCAGCGGTGGTACTGAAGCTTTCTTT CSGGTEAFF
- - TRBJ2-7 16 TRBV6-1 TGTGCCAGCAGTGAATTAGTCGGCACGACCTTTGGCGAGCAGTACTTC CASSELVGTTFGEQYF
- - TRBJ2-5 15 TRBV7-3 TGTGCCAGCAGCCGAGATCCGGGACCACAAGAGACCCAGTACTTC CASSRDPGPQETQYF
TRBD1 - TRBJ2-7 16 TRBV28 TGTGCCAGCAGTTACGACGGGACAGGGGAGTCCTATGAGCAGTACTTC CASSYDGTGESYEQYF
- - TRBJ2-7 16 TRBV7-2 TGTGCCAGCAGCTTCTTCGAGGGCCTAAGCTCCTACGAGCAGTACTTC CASSFFEGLSSYEQYF
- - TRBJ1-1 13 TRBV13 TGTGCCAGCAGCGAAGGCTATGAACTCGACGCTTTCTTT CASSEGYELDAFF
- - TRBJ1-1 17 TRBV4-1 TGCGCCAGCAGCCAGCTCTCGGGCGGAGGGGTGGGAACTGAAGCTTTCTTT CASSQLSGGGVGTEAFF
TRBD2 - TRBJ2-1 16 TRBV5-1 TGCGCCAGCAGCTCTAGCGGGTCGAGCTCCTACAATGAGCAGTTCTTC CASSSSGSSSYNEQFF
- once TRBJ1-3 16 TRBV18 TGTGCCAGCTCACCGGGTGGCAGGGGATCTGGAAACACCATATATTTT CASSPGGRGSGNTIYF
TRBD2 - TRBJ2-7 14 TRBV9 TGTGCCAGCAGCCCCACTAGCGGGGGTACCCCTCAGTACTTC CASSPTSGGTPQYF
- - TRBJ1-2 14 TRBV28 TGTGCCAGCAAGGGGGAATTCTTTGCGTATGGCTACACCTTC CASKGEFFAYGYTF
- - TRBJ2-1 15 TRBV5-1 TGCGCCAGCAGCTTAGGAGGGGGGTCCAACAATGAGCAGTTCTTC CASSLGGGSNNEQFF
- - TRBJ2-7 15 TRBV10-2 TGCGCCAGCAGTGAAGATGGGGGGAGCGCCTACGAGCAGTACTTC CASSEDGGSAYEQYF
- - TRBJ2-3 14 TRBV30 TGTGCCTGGAGTGTAGGACTTATCACAGATACGCAGTATTTT CAWSVGLITDTQYF
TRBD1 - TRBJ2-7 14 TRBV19 TGTGCCAGTAGTATCACAGGGGACTCCTACGAGCAGTACTTC CASSITGDSYEQYF
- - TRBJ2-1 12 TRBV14 TGTGCCAGCAGCTCAGGCTACAATGAGCAGTTCTTC CASSSGYNEQFF
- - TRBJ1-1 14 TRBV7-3 TGTGCCAGCAGCCTGGGTCCCTGGGACACTGAAGCTTTCTTT CASSLGPWDTEAFF